Listed below are T cell receptor beta chains from one sample, sequenced in a study of glioma-infiltrating T cells after dendritic cell vaccination. TCRdb's table, derived via immunoSEQ multiplex PCR, lists solely in-frame clones and lacks some. The sample contains around 72,000 clones, approximately 80% of which appear only once. Sample: blood, taken before dendritic cell vaccination. The receptors originated from a human donor with glioblastoma. Both conserved end residues are part of each CDR3.

j_call: TRBJ1-6; v_call: TRBV5-5; cdr3_aa: CASSLEAGDNSPLHF
j_call: TRBJ1-1; v_call: TRBV18; cdr3_aa: CASSTGTASNTEAFF
j_call: TRBJ2-3; v_call: TRBV29-1; cdr3_aa: CSVRRPGLAGLTTSTDTQYF
j_call: TRBJ1-2; v_call: TRBV12-5; cdr3_aa: CASGLGGDRPPIAF
j_call: TRBJ1-2; v_call: TRBV6-1; cdr3_aa: CASSELPAKGYTF
j_call: TRBJ1-4; v_call: TRBV30; cdr3_aa: CAAHSNEKLFF
j_call: TRBJ1-6; v_call: TRBV5-6; cdr3_aa: CASSLADSEWSPLHF
j_call: TRBJ2-2; v_call: TRBV2; cdr3_aa: CASSSGLAGGRERNTGELFF
j_call: TRBJ2-2; v_call: TRBV2; cdr3_aa: CASSGLEDRVLTGELFF
j_call: TRBJ1-2; v_call: TRBV6-5; cdr3_aa: CASSFLDRARNYGYTF
j_call: TRBJ2-2; v_call: TRBV9; cdr3_aa: CASSPRPVGYTGELFF
j_call: TRBJ1-4; v_call: TRBV7-2; cdr3_aa: CASSLGGNDEKLFF
j_call: TRBJ1-2; v_call: TRBV9; cdr3_aa: CASSGEPGQNYGYTF
j_call: TRBJ2-1; v_call: TRBV29-1; cdr3_aa: CSVVGLGSYNEQFF
j_call: TRBJ2-7; v_call: TRBV9; cdr3_aa: CASSVDSTSSDEQYF
j_call: TRBJ1-2; v_call: TRBV19; cdr3_aa: CASSISSNSYGYTF
j_call: TRBJ2-1; v_call: TRBV19; cdr3_aa: CASRGGEQFF
j_call: TRBJ2-7; v_call: TRBV5-1; cdr3_aa: CASSRTDRASYEQYF
j_call: TRBJ2-1; v_call: TRBV7-2; cdr3_aa: CASSPPGLGGRFF
j_call: TRBJ1-2; v_call: TRBV6-1; cdr3_aa: CASSEPAGNYGYTF
j_call: TRBJ2-3; v_call: TRBV5-1; cdr3_aa: CASSPGLVADTQYF
j_call: TRBJ2-3; v_call: TRBV11-2; cdr3_aa: CASTQRLEDTQYF
j_call: TRBJ1-1; v_call: TRBV9; cdr3_aa: CASSSLRGVRNTEAFF
j_call: TRBJ2-5; v_call: TRBV7-3; cdr3_aa: CASSLGGTGETQYF
j_call: TRBJ2-5; v_call: TRBV4-3; cdr3_aa: CASSQDAPANQETQYF
j_call: TRBJ2-2; v_call: TRBV6-5; cdr3_aa: CASRAGGQDTGELFF
j_call: TRBJ2-1; v_call: TRBV5-4; cdr3_aa: CASSLVVSNEQFF
j_call: TRBJ2-5; v_call: TRBV30; cdr3_aa: CAWSGGRGAEETQYF
j_call: TRBJ2-7; v_call: TRBV4-2; cdr3_aa: CASSHGDSYEQYF
j_call: TRBJ2-1; v_call: TRBV4-2; cdr3_aa: CASSQDIRGAAYNEQFF
j_call: TRBJ1-5; v_call: TRBV2; cdr3_aa: CASSDRDNQPQHF
j_call: TRBJ2-5; v_call: TRBV5-8; cdr3_aa: CASSFGTRWIQETQYF
j_call: TRBJ2-7; v_call: TRBV7-2; cdr3_aa: CASSDQSGTGNEQYF
j_call: TRBJ1-1; v_call: TRBV5-1; cdr3_aa: CASSTPGTGQNTEAFF
j_call: TRBJ2-3; v_call: TRBV6-4; cdr3_aa: CASSDSIGHTDTQYF
j_call: TRBJ2-1; v_call: TRBV4-1; cdr3_aa: CASSFDRGYNEQFF
j_call: TRBJ1-5; v_call: TRBV12-5; cdr3_aa: CASGPANKTGFGNQPQHF
j_call: TRBJ2-2; v_call: TRBV6-1; cdr3_aa: CASSEDLNTGELFF